A single sample is the source of the 28 T cell receptor beta chains below, sequenced in a study of blood T cell repertoires in COVID-19. Assay used: immunoSEQ multiplex PCR; TCRdb lists only in-frame clones, some missing. Here the sample spans 130,000 or so clones, roughly 84% being singletons. The specimen sequenced was peripheral blood. Receptor source: a man aged 55 to 70 with acute or convalescent COVID-19.

This clone was seen more than once but under ten times. The chain employs TRBV7-8 and TRBJ1-1; TRBD1 aligns across 7 bases. The CDR3 sequence is 15 residues long. With V trimmed by 5 bases and J by 0 bases, 6 bases remained unmatched. The germline CDR1 and CDR2 sequences are SGHVS and FQNEAQ. For the CDR3, the DNA is TGTGCCAGCAGCACAGCCGGGACAGTGAACACTGAAGCTTTCTTT. It is translated as CASSTAGTVNTEAFF.

The chain is built from TRBV24-1 and TRBJ1-5; D is unclear. Trimming took off 3 bases at V and 4 bases at J, with 3 bases between the two ends. Germline assignment: CDR1 KGHDR and CDR2 SFDVKD. The CDR3 is 12 residues long. CDR3 DNA: TGTGCCACCAGTGATCAAAATCAGCCCCAGCATTTT. Protein: CATSDQNQPQHF.

The chain uses TRBV10-3 and TRBJ1-4; 7 positions match TRBD1. Unmatched junction bases numbered 12, after V lost 10 bases and J lost 7 bases. The CDR3 totals 14 residues. The germline V gene encodes CDR1 ENHRY and CDR2 SYGVKD. This CDR3 is CATGETGPPEKLFF. The CDR3 coding sequence is TGTGCCACCGGAGAGACAGGGCCACCTGAAAAACTGTTTTTT.

This clone showed up just a few times. The chain has TRBV6-6 and TRBJ2-7; 11 nucleotides align to TRBD1. V was clipped by 6 bases and J by 6 bases; unmatched bases: 10. The CDR3 sequence is 15 residues long. The germline V gene encodes CDR1 MNHNY and CDR2 SVGAGI (reference sequence). In nucleotides, the CDR3 is TGTGCCAGCAGCCCGACTCGGGACAGGGGGTCCGAGCAGTACTTC. Amino acids: CASSPTRDRGSEQYF.

The gene calls are TRBV19 and TRBJ1-5; tentatively, D is TRBD1 (6 bases). The V end was cut by 2 bases, the J end by 5 bases, with 19 bases between. Germline V gene lookup returns CDR1 LNHDA and CDR2 SQIVND (reference sequence). CDR3 size: 17 residues. CDR3 DNA sequence: TGTGCCAGTAGTATAACGTCGGGATCAGGGGTCGATCAGCCCCAGCATTTT. It translates to CASSITSGSGVDQPQHF.

This chain connects TRBV4-1 to TRBJ2-1; 12 positions match TRBD2. The junction had 4 bases not matched to a gene; V was cut back by 0 bases and J by 1 base. CDR1 is MGHRA, CDR2 YSYEKL, per germline. This CDR3 region has 18 residues. DNA of the CDR3: TGCGCCAGCAGCCAAGAGCTAGCGGGGGGGCTTTCCTACAATGAGCAGTTCTTC. Translating gives CASSQELAGGLSYNEQFF.

J is TRBJ2-7 and V is TRBV19; tentatively, D is TRBD2 (5 bases). The CDR3 consists of 14 residues. From germline, CDR1 is LNHDA and CDR2 SQIVND (reference sequence). V was pared by 4 bases and J by 6 bases, with 16 bases between. CDR3 sequence reads: CASSTRTPNGEQYF. CDR3 nucleotides: TGTGCCAGTAGTACTAGGACTCCTAACGGCGAGCAGTACTTC.

The rearrangement joins TRBV28 to TRBJ1-2; 11 bases match TRBD1. V was clipped by 6 bases and J by 2 bases; unmatched bases: 8. Germline V gives CDR1 MDHEN, CDR2 SYDVKM. The CDR3 loop spans 16 amino acids. The CDR3 spells CASSGGTGGLNYGYTF. The CDR3 coding sequence is TGTGCCAGCAGCGGTGGGACAGGGGGATTAAACTATGGCTACACCTTC.

The chain uses TRBV7-9 and TRBJ2-1; D is possibly TRBD2 (6 bases). V was cut by 5 bases and J by 2 bases, with 16 bases left in between. This CDR3 has 16 residues. CDR1 and CDR2 from the germline V gene are SEHNR and FQNEAQ (reference sequence). The CDR3 region has the DNA TGTGCCAGCAGCCCCAGACTAGTTCGGGCCTACAATGAGCAGTTCTTC. As protein: CASSPRLVRAYNEQFF.

This clone was seen just once. The V and J genes are TRBV2 and TRBJ1-2, with 9 bases fitting TRBD1. Germline assignment: CDR1 SNHLY and CDR2 FYNNEI. The ends lost 2 bases at V and 8 bases at J; junction bases unmatched: 6. The CDR3 is 14 residues long. DNA for the CDR3: TGTGCCAGCAGTGAACAGGGACAGGGAGACGGCTACACCTTC. It codes for CASSEQGQGDGYTF.

J is TRBJ2-7 and V is TRBV6-5; possible D gene TRBD2, 5 bases. The CDR3 is 14 residues long. The V end lost 0 bases, the J end lost 4 bases, and 10 bases lay between the germline ends. Germline V gene data show CDR1 as MNHEY and CDR2 as SVGAGI. Here the CDR3 reads CASSYSVGVYEQYF. The CDR3 nucleotides are TGTGCCAGCAGTTACTCGGTCGGGGTTTACGAGCAGTACTTC.

V usage is TRBV2 and J usage is TRBJ1-2; weak D call: TRBD1 (6 bases). With 2 bases removed from V and 4 bases from J, the gap between germline ends came to 20 bases. Looked up from germline, CDR1 is SNHLY and CDR2 is FYNNEI. This CDR3 has 17 residues. The CDR3 reads CASSELPSGGSIYGYTF. The CDR3 DNA reads as TGTGCCAGCAGTGAATTGCCGTCGGGGGGCAGTATCTATGGCTACACCTTC.

This chain connects TRBV7-3 to TRBJ2-1; 9 bases are a match to TRBD2. Germline V CDR1 and CDR2: SGHTA, FQGTGA. The length of the CDR3 is 15 residues. Unmatched junction bases numbered 3, after V lost 1 base and J lost 5 bases. The CDR3 DNA reads as TGTGCCAGCAGCTTAAATAGCGGGAGCCACAATGAGCAGTTCTTC. Its translation is CASSLNSGSHNEQFF.

The gene calls are TRBV6-5 and TRBJ2-1, with 8 bases aligning to TRBD2. There are 15 residues in the CDR3. The germline CDR1 and CDR2 sequences are MNHEY and SVGAGI. Trimming removed 7 bases from V and 4 bases from J; junction bases left unmatched: 9. CDR3 loop: CASTSGGPPYNEQFF. CDR3 in DNA: TGTGCCAGCACCAGCGGGGGACCTCCTTACAATGAGCAGTTCTTC.

This rearrangement joins TRBV9 to TRBJ2-3; TRBD1 is a possible D gene (6 bases). The CDR3 runs to 15 residues. Germline V lookup: CDR1 SGDLS, CDR2 YYNGEE. Trimming pared 4 bases from V and 3 bases from J, leaving 15 bases between. CDR3 in DNA: TGTGCCAGCAGCCCCCTGACAGGTCCGACAGATACGCAGTATTTT. This encodes CASSPLTGPTDTQYF.

V gene TRBV5-4 combines with J gene TRBJ2-5; D is perhaps TRBD2 (6 bases). The CDR3 runs 13 residues. Germline CDR1 is SGHNT and CDR2 is YYREEE (reference sequence). The V end was cut by 5 bases, the J end by 9 bases, with 17 bases between. The CDR3 protein is CASRFMGEDPQYF. The CDR3 coding sequence is TGTGCCAGCAGGTTTATGGGGGAGGATCCCCAGTACTTC.

The rearrangement links TRBV9 to TRBJ1-1; D gene ambiguous. V gave up 0 bases and J gave up 4 bases, with 7 bases separating them. This CDR3 contains 13 residues. The germline V gene has CDR1 SGDLS and CDR2 YYNGEE. The CDR3, as DNA: TGTGCCAGCAGCGTAGTGGGGAGCACTGAAGCTTTCTTT. This translates into CASSVVGSTEAFF.

The chain combines TRBV10-1 with TRBJ1-1; the D is unclear. The CDR3 is made up of 13 amino acids. The V and J ends lost 6 bases and 0 bases respectively, with 8 bases between them. Germline-derived CDR1 and CDR2 are WNHNN and SYGVQD (reference sequence). The CDR3 loop is CASRDSVNTEAFF. The CDR3 bases are TGCGCCAGCAGGGACTCAGTGAACACTGAAGCTTTCTTT.

The chain is built from TRBV10-1 and TRBJ2-1; 7 positions agree with TRBD2. The germline V gene has CDR1 WNHNN and CDR2 SYGVQD (reference sequence). V was clipped by 9 bases and J by 1 base; unmatched bases: 3. The CDR3 consists of 13 residues. The CDR3 sequence: CASSGPSYNEQFF. CDR3 DNA: TGCGCCAGTAGCGGGCCTTCCTACAATGAGCAGTTCTTC.

J is TRBJ1-2 and V is TRBV27; tentatively, D is TRBD1 (5 bases). The V gene lost 8 bases and the J gene lost 4 bases, with 17 bases spanning the gap. The CDR3 length is 14 residues. The germline gives CDR1 MNHEY, CDR2 SMNVEV (reference sequence). CDR3 in amino acids: CASAGGSRAYGYTF. In DNA form, the CDR3 reads TGTGCCAGCGCTGGAGGGAGCAGGGCCTATGGCTACACCTTC.

V gene TRBV2 combines with J gene TRBJ2-1; 7 nucleotides align to TRBD2. Germline lookup yields CDR1 SNHLY and CDR2 FYNNEI. V was clipped by 5 bases and J by 1 base; unmatched bases: 8. The CDR3 totals 16 residues. CDR3 DNA: TGTGCCAGCAGTACCAGTCCTAGCGGTTCCTACAATGAGCAGTTCTTC. This sequence encodes CASSTSPSGSYNEQFF.

J is TRBJ2-5 and V is TRBV11-2; 15 positions match TRBD2. Germline V gene sequence: CDR1 SGHAT, CDR2 FQNNGV. The CDR3 has 15 residues. V was clipped by 5 bases and J by 5 bases; unmatched bases: 3. The DNA of the CDR3 is TGTGCCAGCAGCAGAGGACTAGCGGGGGGGGAGACCCAGTACTTC. Protein product: CASSRGLAGGETQYF.

The chain uses TRBV9 and TRBJ1-3; D unclear. In germline, CDR1 is SGDLS, CDR2 YYNGEE. This CDR3 is 16 amino acids long. Deletions cut 0 bases from V and 1 base from J, with 11 bases between. The CDR3: CASSVAGGPSGNTIYF. The CDR3 coding sequence is TGTGCCAGCAGCGTAGCCGGCGGGCCTTCTGGAAACACCATATATTTT.

The chain employs TRBV14 and TRBJ2-3; the D gene is possibly TRBD1 (6 bases). Trimming pared 3 bases from V and 0 bases from J, leaving 13 bases between. CDR1 and CDR2 (germline): SGHDN, FVKESK. The length of the CDR3 is 16 residues. Written as DNA, the CDR3 is TGTGCCAGCAGCCAGATGAGACAGGCAAGCACAGATACGCAGTATTTT. Translation: CASSQMRQASTDTQYF.

This clone has just one count. The chain recombines TRBV7-9 with TRBJ1-3; no firm D call. Per the germline V gene, CDR1 is SEHNR and CDR2 is FQNEAQ (reference sequence). CDR3 size: 11 residues. V lost 5 bases to trimming and J lost 6 bases, with 5 bases between them. DNA of the CDR3: TGTGCCAGCAGCGTAAAAAACACCATATATTTT. Its translation: CASSVKNTIYF.

The chain combines TRBV27 with TRBJ1-1, with 7 bases identical to TRBD1. The CDR3 length is 14 residues. The germline CDR1 and CDR2 sequences are MNHEY and SMNVEV (reference sequence). V shed 4 bases and J 6 bases; nucleotides not matched to a gene: 8. CDR3 in amino acids: CASSSGRGLAEAFF. CDR3 DNA sequence: TGTGCCAGCAGTTCAGGAAGGGGGCTGGCTGAAGCTTTCTTT.

The rearrangement links TRBV9 to TRBJ2-1; 7 bases match TRBD2. The CDR3 is 13 residues long. The germline V gene has CDR1 SGDLS and CDR2 YYNGEE. V dropped 4 bases and J dropped 5; count of bases not matched to a gene: 3. The CDR3 is CASSRGTNNEQFF. CDR3 coding DNA: TGTGCCAGCAGCAGAGGGACTAACAATGAGCAGTTCTTC.

The J gene is TRBJ2-5, the V gene TRBV3-1 (or the pseudogene TRBV3-2); D not certain. The germline V and J ends were trimmed by 2 bases and 1 base, with 11 bases remaining between them. Germline V gene sequence: CDR1 LGHDT, CDR2 YNNKEL (reference sequence). The CDR3 is 15 amino acids. This CDR3 reads CASSQNVASQETQYF. CDR3 coding DNA: TGTGCCAGCAGCCAAAATGTGGCTAGCCAAGAGACCCAGTACTTC.